The rows below give T cell receptor beta chains drawn from one sample of a study of breast tumors, draining lymph nodes, adjacent tissues. Via MiXCR, TCRdb re-called the multiplex PCR reads, giving one row per CDR3 protein. Of tens of thousands of distinct CDR3 sequences in the sample, under 30% were seen once. The sample comprised breast tumor tissue. All receptors come from a female donor with breast cancer. Some clones in this sample may be carry-over from other donors' samples. The conserved cysteine and the conserved F or W are not part of the CDR3 here. Fields, in order: V gene, J gene, CDR3 protein.

TRBV15	TRBJ2-5	ATSRTRGTGGETQY
TRBV6-5	TRBJ2-7	ASSYPGGQY
TRBV7-9	TRBJ2-7	ASSSRQYEQY
TRBV27	TRBJ2-1	ASNPQRQGAMVSSYNEQF
TRBV3-1	TRBJ2-1	ASSQRDEQF
TRBV3-1	TRBJ1-4	ASSQGGTLRSEKLF
TRBV18	TRBJ1-5	ASSWDSNQPQH
TRBV12-3/TRBV12-4	TRBJ2-2	ASSFSSTNTGELF
TRBV6-6	TRBJ1-6	ASSFGEGQGNSPLH
TRBV10-3	TRBJ2-7	AISEVGAGGGEQY
TRBV6-5	TRBJ2-7	ASSSVTGGRYEQY
TRBV6-2/TRBV6-3	TRBJ2-6	ASSYSGNLGRPGANVLT
TRBV7-9	TRBJ1-1	ASSLADRNTEAF
TRBV28	TRBJ2-1	ASSFEAGGSSYNEQF
TRBV24-1	TRBJ2-3	ATSDRFTSGELTDTQY
TRBV30	TRBJ1-1	AWSPGPGEWGTEAF
TRBV28	TRBJ2-2	ASSYSGSRTGELF
TRBV15	TRBJ2-6	ATRAPTSGANVLT
TRBV2	TRBJ2-7	ASSGYVSYEQY
TRBV15	TRBJ2-6	ATSTPPNSASGANVLT
TRBV4-1	TRBJ2-3	ASSQTGGGAPSDTQY
TRBV3-1	TRBJ2-1	ASSPGTSGRDEQF
TRBV20-1	TRBJ1-2	SASYQGASGYGYT
TRBV7-9	TRBJ1-2	ASSSTTRDTNYGYT
TRBV29-1	TRBJ2-1	SAGQGGWNEQF
TRBV12-3/TRBV12-4	TRBJ2-1	ASSSLYNEQF
TRBV6-1	TRBJ2-5	ASRRMWGAETQY
TRBV6-1	TRBJ2-7	ASSETFLSTVTYEQY
TRBV20-1	TRBJ2-1	SARAGTSGGNEQF
TRBV7-8	TRBJ2-3	ASSLALTGDTQY
TRBV15	TRBJ2-7	ATSRDKSSTSYEQY
TRBV20-1	TRBJ2-7	SASDRDGSSYEQY
TRBV9	TRBJ2-3	ASSAESTDTQY
TRBV9	TRBJ2-7	ASSPSPGQGRDEQY
TRBV12-3/TRBV12-4	TRBJ2-5	ASSFGDGTQY
TRBV10-2	TRBJ1-2	ASSEGGSGYGYT
TRBV7-9	TRBJ2-5	VSSLVPSFRQGQETQY
TRBV15	TRBJ2-4	ATSSRGGGEGSKNIQY
TRBV5-6	TRBJ1-6	ASSLGQGVNSPLH
TRBV28	TRBJ1-2	ASSSPGRDGYT
TRBV5-1	TRBJ2-5	ASSIQETQY